This T cell receptor beta chain came from a study of T cells in Graves' hyperthyroidism and ophthalmopathy (dated by TCRdb to the late 2010s). The study in broad terms: Peripheral blood samples were taken at initial diagnosis, before any treatment was given. The approximately 90 discovery patients were randomly split 7:3 into training and test sets. In roughly six Graves' hyperthyroidism patients, the study also compared T-cell repertoires from thyroid tissue with T-cell repertoires from blood. TCR V-J signatures able to tell the groups apart were searched for in a discovery cohort of approximately 95 patients, of whom around 43 had Graves' ophthalmopathy and some 60 had stable Graves' hyperthyroidism. According to the paper, TCR Vbeta CDR3 sequencing was carried out on 135 peripheral blood samples, which came from fewer than 50 ophthalmopathy, around 74 hyperthyroidism and about 17 progressor patients. Following sampling, methimazole starting at 30 mg daily was given to hyperthyroidism patients, and high-dose intravenous methylprednisolone was given to ophthalmopathy patients. Whether ophthalmopathy could be predicted prospectively was tested in an independent validation cohort made up of about 18 hyperthyroidism patients plus 17 patients who later progressed to ophthalmopathy.

What the research found in general, with its limitations: In validation, the model predicted progression to ophthalmopathy a median of about 6 months before onset, with about 71% sensitivity and 72.22% specificity. A model built on a 13 V-J signature distinguished ophthalmopathy from stable hyperthyroidism, reaching around 90% sensitivity and around 81% specificity in cross-validation and 80%/75% in testing. Blood samples also contained most of the expanded thyroid clonotypes (frequency above 0.001), which suggests that blood repertoires may reflect thyroid immune responses. No statistical method was used to set the sample size in advance, and investigators knew the group allocation.

A patient counted as having stable Graves' hyperthyroidism if no progression to ophthalmopathy occurred over 18 months of follow-up. Hyperthyroidism patients were newly diagnosed, had a disease duration of under 2 months, and were aged 18 to 65 years. The study excluded patients with uncontrolled infections, other autoimmune diseases, pregnancy or lactation. Clinical symptoms, serum thyroxine and TRAb, thyroid ultrasound, and orbital computed tomography formed the basis for the diagnoses. PBMCs were separated from roughly 9.3 ml of fresh peripheral blood using Ficoll-Paque density gradient centrifugation. Total RNA was extracted with Trizol reagent, and quality was checked on an Agilent 2100 Bioanalyzer. Amplification of TCR beta CDR3 regions was carried out from RNA transcripts. A first-round RT-PCR of the TCR CDR3 used the HTBI primer set with the Qiagen OneStep RT-PCR kit. The libraries were constructed in a second round of multiplex PCR and then size-selected and purified. Paired-end sequencing of the libraries was performed with 100 bp reads on an Illumina HiSeq2000. The authors' pipeline ran thus. SOAPnuke was used to process the raw data, removing reads that contained adapters or uncalled bases, had a mean Phred below 15, or lacked an exact match to the constant primer or identifier. COPE v1.2.5 was used to merge high-quality paired reads, and clonotypes were defined as unique nucleotide sequences. MiTCR v1.1 was used to align clonotypes to the IMGT TRBV, TRBD and TRBJ reference segments. The analysis included only V-J combinations with a frequency above 0.0001, which together covered around 99% of the repertoires. The TCS score was defined as F50 (clonal expansion) divided by E x V (chaos), with BLOSUM62-based TCRdist calculated between CDR3 peptides within each V-J. Welch's t-statistics and random forest reduced just over 500 V-J features to roughly 13, which were used in a naive Bayes classifier (R e1071). The Morisita-Horn index was used to measure how similar the thyroid and blood repertoires were. TCRdb cleaned the public reads at Q25 with fastp, built clones with MiXCR and kept in-frame beta chains. A single entry per CDR3 protein holds the most common genes and DNA from its merged rows. V and J calls and clone size were set by TCRdb, not the authors. This sample is represented by roughly 710,000 distinct CDR3 sequences; about a third of them were singletons. The ten largest make up roughly 30% of the sample.

This clonotype showed up many times. Its recognized antigen is unknown. The input lacks base qualities; no much larger clone sits a single base away. The clonotype originates from a woman in her thirties or forties with Graves' hyperthyroidism. The specimen sequenced was blood.

The DNA sequence is TGTGCCAGCAGACCAGAGAAGGATGGCTACACCTTC. Translated, this gives CASRPEKDGYTF. Recombination connected TRBV12-3 or TRBV12-4 to TRBJ1-2; the D gene cannot be resolved reliably. Including the terminal cysteine and phenylalanine, the CDR3 comprises 12 residues. The retained sequence is limited to the CDR3, 36 bases, with the frame set at the first base. Relative to germline, V is 6 bases shorter and J is 6 bases shorter, with 11 bases between their ends.